The TCR beta chain described here comes from a study of vaccination effects on CD4 cells after COVID-19. Study-wide results and limits: Early post-infection timepoints were absent, and convalescent patients were few.

Measured with immunoSEQ multiplex PCR; TCRdb has only the in-frame clones, and not every one. The sample records 70,000 or so clones, 78% being singletons. This CDR3 has 13 residues. The V and J ends lost 7 bases and 1 base respectively, with 5 bases between them. With respect to this clone: Antigen specificity is unknown.

Peptide-pool stimulation followed by sequencing identified expanded antigen-specific CD4+ clonotypes in the ViraFEST assay. Once cultured for 10 to 11 days, the cells underwent separation to obtain CD4+ T cells. Negative nucleocapsid antibody tests before and after vaccination confirmed no previous SARS-CoV-2 infection. The receptor was isolated from a human donor who received a COVID-19 vaccine. The starting material was CD4+ T cells from PBMCs cultured with SARS-CoV-2 spike peptides, obtained before COVID-19 vaccination. The rearrangement links TRBV12-3 or TRBV12-4 to TRBJ2-6; D ambiguous. CDR3 amino acids: CASKESGANVLTF. The CDR3, as DNA: TGTGCCAGCAAGGAGTCTGGGGCCAACGTCCTGACTTTC.